This TCR beta chain was retrieved from a study of blood T cell repertoires in COVID-19. On the study more broadly: Nucleic acid was either cDNA or gDNA, and it came from T cells, B-cell-depleted T cells, or PBMCs.

Germline values: CDR1 SGHVS, CDR2 FNYEAQ. V shed 0 bases and J shed 0 bases, with 9 bases lying between them. This CDR3 is built from 15 residues. Original analysis: Counts of nucleated cells, estimated from reference gene primer amplification, were obtained. Here immunoSEQ multiplex PCR was the method, and the copy in TCRdb shows in-frame clones only, minus some. The V and J calls and the clone size are those of that table, but D and trimming were determined from the DNA. The sample includes a few hundred thousand clones, about 90% of them seen just once. The sequenced material came from peripheral blood. The sequence was obtained from a woman aged 45-59 years who had recovered from COVID-19. The chain employs TRBV7-6 and TRBJ2-7, with D possibly being TRBD1 (6 bases). This CDR3 is CASSLAQGGSYEQYF. DNA of the CDR3: TGTGCCAGCAGCTTAGCACAGGGTGGCTCCTACGAGCAGTACTTC.